This TCR beta chain is drawn from a study of cytomegalovirus exposure and HLA in healthy donors. Study outcomes and limitations: HLA-A and HLA-B allele assignments for most subjects were reportedly predicted accurately using TCR beta sequences.

Nominally healthy donors provided the samples, though records likely missed some immune exposures. 13 Jbeta primers and 60 Vbeta primers were used for the PCR. The table came from immunoSEQ multiplex PCR; TCRdb's copy has only in-frame clones and leaves some out. The data show around 200,000 clones, with 62% seen just once and less than 3% held by the top ten. In regard to this clone: Its antigen is not known.

The CDR3 is 18 residues long. The V and J ends lost 6 bases and 2 bases, in that order; junction bases with no gene match: 16. Germline-derived CDR1 and CDR2 are KGHSH and LQKENI. V gene TRBV18 combines with J gene TRBJ2-7; 10 nucleotides align to TRBD2. The specimen sequenced was PBMCs. This clonotype was obtained from a middle-aged man in good health and CMV-seronegative. The CDR3 reads CASSGETSGPFITYEQYF. CDR3 in DNA: TGTGCCAGCTCGGGTGAGACTAGCGGGCCGTTTATTACCTACGAGCAGTACTTC.